These T cell receptor beta chains were read from a single sample in a study of OX40 agonist ivuxolimab in advanced cancers. Sequenced by immunoSEQ multiplex PCR; TCRdb stores in-frame clones only, minus some. The sample lists tens of thousands of clones, 70% to 90% occurring once. The input for sequencing was CD4+ or CD8+ T cells sorted from blood, taken in a trial of the OX40 agonist ivuxolimab. The receptors shown here come from an adult with an advanced solid tumor such as melanoma, head and neck, liver or kidney cancer. Both conserved end residues are part of each CDR3.

>TRBJ2-1|TRBV5-1
CASSLYGGADNEQFF
>TRBJ1-3|TRBV6-5
CASRSPGSSGNTIYF
>TRBJ1-1|TRBV4-3
CASSQDLRGRGTEAFF
>TRBJ1-2|TRBV19
CASSVRTVNYGYTF
>TRBJ2-2|TRBV7-2
CASSLEGLNTGELFF
>TRBJ1-3|TRBV7-2
CASSLSGGRDTIYF
>TRBJ2-6|TRBV14
CASSLHQQLSSGANVLTF
>TRBJ1-1|TRBV19
CASRKDRDPGGTEAFF
>TRBJ1-4|TRBV6-5
CASSLTGGGEKLFF
>TRBJ2-6|TRBV18
CASSLGQGAGANVLTF
>TRBJ2-5|TRBV19
CASSIGLAGVSGQETQYF
>TRBJ2-3|TRBV5-5
CASSSAGSGGAGDTQYF
>TRBJ2-1|TRBV6-5
CASSYRGGQRFEQFF
>TRBJ1-3|TRBV16
CASSQSPDSGNTIYF
>TRBJ2-7|TRBV5-1
CASTTLGNSYEQYF
>TRBJ2-7|TRBV6-5
CASSYSHKQYF
>TRBJ2-2|TRBV11-3
CASSLVATGELFF
>TRBJ2-3|TRBV5-1
CASRGVAVRSVPSTDTQYF
>TRBJ2-3|TRBV7-2
CASSLWDTDTQYF
>TRBJ1-4|TRBV6-5
CASSYGVATNEKLFF